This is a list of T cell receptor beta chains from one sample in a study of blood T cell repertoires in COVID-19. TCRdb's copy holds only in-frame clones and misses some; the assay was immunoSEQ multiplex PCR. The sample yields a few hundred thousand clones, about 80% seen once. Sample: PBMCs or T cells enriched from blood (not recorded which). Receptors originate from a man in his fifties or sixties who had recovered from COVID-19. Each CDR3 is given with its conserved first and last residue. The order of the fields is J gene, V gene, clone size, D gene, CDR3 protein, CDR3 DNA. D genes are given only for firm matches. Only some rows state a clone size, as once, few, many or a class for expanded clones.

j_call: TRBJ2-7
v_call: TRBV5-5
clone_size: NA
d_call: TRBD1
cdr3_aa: CASSWTGDYEQYF
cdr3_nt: TGTGCCAGCAGCTGGACAGGGGACTACGAGCAGTACTTC

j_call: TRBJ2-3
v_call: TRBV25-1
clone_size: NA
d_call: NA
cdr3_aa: CASCVTGGDTQYF
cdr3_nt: TGTGCCAGCTGCGTGACAGGTGGAGATACGCAGTATTTT

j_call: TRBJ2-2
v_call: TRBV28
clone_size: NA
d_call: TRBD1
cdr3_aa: CASRRQGTYTGELFF
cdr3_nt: TGTGCCAGCAGACGACAGGGGACTTACACCGGGGAGCTGTTTTTT

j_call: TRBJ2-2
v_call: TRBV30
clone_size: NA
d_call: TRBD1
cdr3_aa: CAWSYTGGRTGELFF
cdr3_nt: TGTGCCTGGAGTTATACAGGGGGCAGGACCGGGGAGCTGTTTTTT

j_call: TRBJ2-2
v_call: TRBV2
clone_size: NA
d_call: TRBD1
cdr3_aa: CAIRLTGIGELFF
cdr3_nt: TGTGCCATTAGACTGACAGGGATCGGGGAGCTGTTTTTT

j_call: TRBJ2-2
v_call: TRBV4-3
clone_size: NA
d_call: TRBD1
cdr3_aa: CASSQASYRGSTGELFF
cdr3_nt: TGCGCCAGCAGCCAAGCTTCTTACAGGGGGTCCACCGGGGAGCTGTTTTTT

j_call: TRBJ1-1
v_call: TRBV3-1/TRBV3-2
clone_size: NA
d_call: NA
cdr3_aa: CASSQDPGRGSTEAFF
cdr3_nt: TGTGCCAGCAGCCAAGATCCGGGGAGGGGGAGCACTGAAGCTTTCTTT

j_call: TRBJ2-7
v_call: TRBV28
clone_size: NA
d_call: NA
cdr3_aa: CASRSGSTYEQYF
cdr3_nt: TGTGCCAGCAGATCCGGGAGCACCTACGAGCAGTACTTC

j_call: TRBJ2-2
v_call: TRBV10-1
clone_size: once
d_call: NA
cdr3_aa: CASSDGQGNRGELFF
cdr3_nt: TGCGCCAGCAGTGATGGGCAGGGCAATCGCGGGGAGCTGTTTTTT

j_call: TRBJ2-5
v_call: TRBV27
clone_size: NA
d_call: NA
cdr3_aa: CASSLPGTQEYF
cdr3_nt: TGTGCCAGCAGTTTACCCGGGACACAGGAGTACTTC

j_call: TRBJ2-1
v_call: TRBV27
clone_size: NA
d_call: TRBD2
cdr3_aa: CASRTRTSGSYNEQFF
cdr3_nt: TGTGCCAGCAGAACTAGGACTAGTGGCTCCTACAATGAGCAGTTCTTC

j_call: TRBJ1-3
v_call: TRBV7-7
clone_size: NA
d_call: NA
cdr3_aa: CASSLTRDSGNTIYF
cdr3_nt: TGTGCTAGCAGCCTGACTAGGGACTCTGGAAACACCATATATTTT

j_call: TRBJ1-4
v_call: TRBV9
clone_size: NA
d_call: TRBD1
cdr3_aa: CASSMTGLNEKLFF
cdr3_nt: TGTGCCAGCAGCATGACAGGGTTAAATGAAAAACTGTTTTTT

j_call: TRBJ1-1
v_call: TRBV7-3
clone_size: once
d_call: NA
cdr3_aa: CASSLNPRGEAFF
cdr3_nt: TGTGCCAGCAGCTTAAACCCCAGGGGAGAAGCTTTCTTT

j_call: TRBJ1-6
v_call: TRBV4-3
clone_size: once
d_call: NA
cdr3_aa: CASSQDLGEPLHF
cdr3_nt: TGCGCCAGCAGCCAAGATCTGGGCGAGCCCCTCCACTTT

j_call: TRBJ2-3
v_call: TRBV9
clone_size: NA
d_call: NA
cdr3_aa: CAVSSGRPTDTQYF
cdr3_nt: TGTGCAGTCAGTAGCGGACGGCCCACAGATACGCAGTATTTT

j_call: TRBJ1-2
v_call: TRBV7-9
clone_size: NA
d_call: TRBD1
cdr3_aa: CASSVLETGNNGYTF
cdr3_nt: TGTGCCAGCAGCGTCCTAGAGACAGGGAACAATGGCTACACCTTC

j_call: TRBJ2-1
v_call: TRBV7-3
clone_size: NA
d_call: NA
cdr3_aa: CASSLISGAHNEQFF
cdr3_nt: TGTGCCAGCAGCTTAATCTCAGGGGCCCACAATGAGCAGTTCTTC

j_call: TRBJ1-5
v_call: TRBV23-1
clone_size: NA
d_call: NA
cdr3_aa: CASRVVNQPQHF
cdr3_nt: TGCGCCAGCAGAGTAGTCAATCAGCCCCAGCATTTT

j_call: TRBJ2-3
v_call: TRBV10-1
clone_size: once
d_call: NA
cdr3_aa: CASSPRRGSTDTQYF
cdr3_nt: TGCGCCAGCAGTCCCCGACGGGGTAGCACAGATACGCAGTATTTT

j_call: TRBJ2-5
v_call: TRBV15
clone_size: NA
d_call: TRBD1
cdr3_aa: CATSRDPGTVQETQYF
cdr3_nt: TGTGCCACCAGCAGAGATCCCGGGACAGTACAAGAGACCCAGTACTTC

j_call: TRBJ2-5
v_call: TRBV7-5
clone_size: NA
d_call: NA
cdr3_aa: CARSYQGAGTQYF
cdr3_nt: TGTGCCAGAAGCTACCAGGGGGCTGGGACCCAGTACTTC

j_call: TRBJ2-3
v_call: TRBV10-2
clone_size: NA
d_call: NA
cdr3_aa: CASSEGGSTDTQYF
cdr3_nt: TGCGCCAGCAGTGAAGGCGGCAGCACAGATACGCAGTATTTT

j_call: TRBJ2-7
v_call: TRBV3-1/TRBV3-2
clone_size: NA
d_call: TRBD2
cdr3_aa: CASRGKRGTSGTRAYEQYF
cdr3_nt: TGTGCCAGCAGAGGAAAAAGGGGGACTAGCGGAACTAGGGCCTACGAGCAGTACTTC

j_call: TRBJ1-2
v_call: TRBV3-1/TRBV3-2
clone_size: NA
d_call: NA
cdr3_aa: CASSPSGQLRGYTF
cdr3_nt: TGTGCCAGCAGCCCCTCGGGACAATTGCGGGGCTACACCTTC

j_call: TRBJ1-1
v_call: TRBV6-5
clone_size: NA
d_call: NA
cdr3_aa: CASSYSAGNTEAFF
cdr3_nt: TGTGCCAGCAGTTACTCGGCAGGGAACACTGAAGCTTTCTTT

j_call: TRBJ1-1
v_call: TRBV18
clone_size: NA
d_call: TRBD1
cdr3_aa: CASSTGQAMTTEAFF
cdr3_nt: TGTGCCAGCTCAACTGGACAGGCCATGACCACTGAAGCTTTCTTT

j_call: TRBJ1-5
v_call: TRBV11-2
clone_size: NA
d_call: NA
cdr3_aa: CASSLEGGGNQPQHF
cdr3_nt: TGTGCCAGCAGCTTAGAGGGGGGTGGCAATCAGCCCCAGCATTTT

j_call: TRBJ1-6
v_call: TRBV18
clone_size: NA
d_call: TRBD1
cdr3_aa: CASSRDRGNSPLHF
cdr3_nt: TGTGCCAGCTCACGGGACAGGGGGAATTCACCCCTCCACTTT